A single sample gave rise to the 10 T cell receptor beta chains below, sequenced in a study of CD8 T cells in ankylosing spondylitis. TCRdb independently ran MiXCR on the 5' RACE reads; one entry per CDR3 protein. The table has some 300,000 distinct CDR3 sequences, about 20% seen once; the top ten hold 3% to 4%. Sequenced input: blood, either unsorted or a sorted T cell fraction (not recorded which). The source of these receptors is a female donor with ankylosing spondylitis or in good health (not recorded which).

In this sample, this clonotype turned up a few times. The chain is built from TRBV18 and TRBJ2-2; D uncertain. V lost 3 bases and J lost 5, with 10 bases in between. This CDR3 is 14 amino acids long. The V gene's germline CDR1 is KGHSH and CDR2 LQKENI. The CDR3 DNA is TGTGCCAGCTCACCTCCGGACGGGACCGGGGAGCTGTTTTTT. This encodes CASSPPDGTGELFF. Looking up the rest from reference TRBV18 and TRBJ2-2 gives the full variable domain: NAGVMQNPRHLVRRRGQEARLRCSPMKGHSHVYWYRQLPEEGLKFMVYLQKENIIDESGMPKERFSAEFPKEGPSILRIQQVVRGDSAAYFCASSPPDGTGELFFGEGSRLTVL.

This clonotype was recorded a few times. The chain joins TRBV12-3 or TRBV12-4 to TRBJ2-7, with a weak D call TRBD1 (6 bases). This CDR3 is 14 amino acids long. V gave up 8 bases and J gave up 3 bases, with 17 bases separating them. The CDR3 spells CASGNRVFFYEQYF. DNA of the CDR3: TGTGCCAGCGGCAACAGGGTCTTCTTCTACGAGCAGTACTTC.

This chain uses TRBV7-6 with TRBJ1-4, with TRBD1 matching 10 bases. The germline gives CDR1 SGHVS, CDR2 FNYEAQ. The length of the CDR3 is 15 residues. Losses at the gene ends were 4 bases for V and 8 bases for J; bases not matched to a gene: 7. CDR3: CASSSDGTGDEKLFF. The CDR3 DNA sequence: TGTGCCAGCAGCTCAGACGGGACAGGGGACGAAAAACTGTTTTTT.

This clonotype was counted only a few times. This chain connects TRBV20-1 to TRBJ1-2; a possible D gene is TRBD1 (5 bases). The germline CDR1 and CDR2 sequences are DFQATT and SNEGSKA (reference sequence). This CDR3 has 14 residues. V dropped 6 bases and J dropped 5 bases, with 19 bases sitting between them. The CDR3 region is CSAPRAGLGYGYTF. Written as DNA, the CDR3 is TGCAGTGCGCCCCGCGCAGGGTTAGGGTATGGCTACACCTTC.

V gene TRBV20-1 combines with J gene TRBJ2-7; D uncertain. This CDR3 comprises 15 residues. Germline loops: CDR1 DFQATT, CDR2 SNEGSKA (reference sequence). Trimming cost V 2 bases and J 0 bases, with 14 bases left between them. CDR3 sequence: CSARISLLSSYEQYF. Here the CDR3 DNA reads TGCAGTGCTAGAATCAGCCTATTGAGCTCCTACGAGCAGTACTTC.

This clonotype was counted a few times. The genes are TRBV15 and TRBJ2-7, with D possibly TRBD2 on 6 matching bases. This CDR3 is 14 amino acids long. Germline V lookup: CDR1 LNHNV, CDR2 YYDKDF (reference sequence). V lost 5 bases and J lost 3, with 14 bases in between. As DNA, the CDR3 is TGTGCCACCAGCTTCGGCGGGACCCACTACGAGCAGTACTTC. This sequence encodes CATSFGGTHYEQYF.

The V call is TRBV5-1, the J call TRBJ2-3; D tentatively reads TRBD1 or TRBD2 (6 bases each). This CDR3 spans 15 amino acids. Per the germline V gene, CDR1 is SGHRS and CDR2 is YFSETQ. Trimming shortened V by 8 bases and J by 2 bases, and 18 bases separated the two germline ends. The CDR3 DNA reads TGCGCCAGTCTCGAGGGGCGGGACATCACAGATACGCAGTATTTT. It yields the protein CASLEGRDITDTQYF. Full variable domain (remainder filled in from reference TRBV5-1 and TRBJ2-3): KAGVTQTPRYLIKTRGQQVTLSCSPISGHRSVSWYQQTPGQGLQFLFEYFSETQRNKGNFPGRFSGRQFSNSRSEMNVSTLELGDSALYLCASLEGRDITDTQYFGPGTRLTVL.

The chain links TRBV5-1 to TRBJ2-3, with D uncertain. Trimming stripped 5 bases from V and 10 bases from J, with 14 bases between. This CDR3 has 12 amino acids. Germline V gives CDR1 SGHRS, CDR2 YFSETQ. The CDR3 region is CASRDDLMAQYF. CDR3 DNA: TGCGCCAGCAGGGATGACCTTATGGCGCAGTATTTT.

The V gene is TRBV20-1, the J gene TRBJ2-5, with 10 bases aligning to TRBD1. V lost 3 bases to trimming and J lost 5 bases; unmatched junction nucleotides: 3. The germline CDR1 and CDR2 sequences are DFQATT and SNEGSKA (reference sequence). The CDR3 loop spans 13 amino acids. This CDR3 reads CSARGQGRETQYF. The CDR3 DNA follows: TGCAGTGCTAGGGGACAGGGGAGGGAGACCCAGTACTTC.

This clonotype was seen repeatedly, ten times or more. V gene TRBV12-3 or TRBV12-4 combines with J gene TRBJ1-1, with no clear D. V dropped 5 bases and J dropped 3 bases, with 7 bases sitting between them. The CDR3 loop spans 12 amino acids. CDR3 nucleotide sequence: TGTGCCAGCAGTGTACTAGACACTGAAGCTTTCTTT. It yields the protein CASSVLDTEAFF.